This TCR beta chain was identified in a study of blood T cell repertoires in COVID-19. Study as a whole: Researchers got acute and convalescent COVID-19 samples from the United States, Italy and Spain. The analysed material was cDNA or gDNA that came from T cells, B-cell-depleted T cells, or PBMCs.

Data came from immunoSEQ multiplex PCR; TCRdb stores just in-frame clones and leaves some out. The top ten clones hold roughly 2.6% of a sample with approximately 150,000 clones, 80% to 90% of them seen once. Sequenced input: peripheral blood. The receptor comes from a human donor with acute or convalescent COVID-19. The donor label of this sample is uncertain.

DNA of the CDR3: TGTGCCAGCGAGGACGGGACTAGCGGGTTCCCTTGGGCCGGGGAGCTGTTTTTT. This translates into CASEDGTSGFPWAGELFF. The chain recombines TRBV5-6 with TRBJ2-2; 12 bases map to TRBD2. Trimming took 7 bases from V and 6 from J; bases not matched to a gene: 16. The germline V gene encodes CDR1 SGHDT and CDR2 YYEEEE. The CDR3 extends over 18 amino acids.